The rows below give T cell receptor beta chains drawn from one sample of a study of blood T cell repertoires in COVID-19. Sequencing was performed with immunoSEQ multiplex PCR; in TCRdb, only in-frame clones are kept and a portion is missing. The sample includes 200,000 to 250,000 clones, 86% of them seen just once. Sequences were obtained from PBMCs or T cells enriched from blood (not recorded which). These receptors were taken from a woman aged 45-60 years in a cohort exposed to, infected with or recovered from COVID-19 (not recorded which). Both conserved end residues are part of each CDR3. The D gene is left open where the match is weak. Clone sizes are given selectively: once, few, many, or a class where the clone is expanded.

J,D,size,V,DNA,CDR3
TRBJ1-5,NA,once,TRBV18,TGTGCCAGCTCGATCAACTATAGCAATCAGCCCCAGCATTTT,CASSINYSNQPQHF
TRBJ2-5,TRBD1,NA,TRBV18,TGTGCCAGCGCAAGGGACAGGCAAGAGACCCAGTACTTC,CASARDRQETQYF
TRBJ2-7,TRBD1,NA,TRBV6-4,TGTGCCAGCAGGCCGGGACAGGGGTCTTTAACCTACGAGCAGTACTTC,CASRPGQGSLTYEQYF
TRBJ1-1,NA,NA,TRBV5-8,TGTGCCAGCAGCTTGGGCTATTGGGCTTTCTTT,CASSLGYWAFF
TRBJ1-2,NA,NA,TRBV6-5,TGTGCCAGCATGGGGGCGGGTGGCTACACCTTC,CASMGAGGYTF
TRBJ2-3,NA,NA,TRBV28,TGTGCCAGCACCCCGACAGGATCCACAGATACGCAGTATTTT,CASTPTGSTDTQYF
TRBJ1-2,TRBD1,NA,TRBV18,TGTGCCAGCTCAGCGGGGACAGGAGACTATGGCTACACCTTC,CASSAGTGDYGYTF
TRBJ2-7,NA,NA,TRBV3-1/TRBV3-2,TGTGCCAGCAGCCAAGTGGGGGGAGTCTACGAGCAGTACTTC,CASSQVGGVYEQYF
TRBJ1-1,NA,few,TRBV14,TGTGCCAGCAGCCAAGGGGGCATAATGAAGCCTGAAGCTTTCTTT,CASSQGGIMKPEAFF
TRBJ2-1,TRBD1,NA,TRBV6-2/TRBV6-3,TGTGCCAGCAGTTACGGACAGGGGAGTGAGCAGTTCTTC,CASSYGQGSEQFF
TRBJ2-1,NA,NA,TRBV7-2,TGTGCCAGCAGCTTAGTGGGATTGGGGGGCAATGAGCAGTTCTTC,CASSLVGLGGNEQFF
TRBJ1-2,NA,NA,TRBV12-3/TRBV12-4,TGTGCCAGCAACCTCCGGCACACGGGGGGCTACACCTTC,CASNLRHTGGYTF
TRBJ1-1,NA,NA,TRBV9,TGTGCCAGCAGCCGGGGAGGGGCGAGTGAAGCTTTCTTT,CASSRGGASEAFF
TRBJ1-2,TRBD1,NA,TRBV7-9,TGTGCCAGCAGCTTTGGGGACAGAGTTAACTATGGCTACACCTTC,CASSFGDRVNYGYTF
TRBJ1-2,NA,NA,TRBV5-4,TGTGCCAGCAGCCGCGACTCGGCGGTGATCAACTATGGCTACACCTTC,CASSRDSAVINYGYTF
TRBJ1-1,TRBD1,NA,TRBV19,TGTGCCAGTACCGACAGGGGGCGCGGGGACACTGAAGCTTTCTTT,CASTDRGRGDTEAFF
TRBJ2-1,TRBD2,NA,TRBV18,TGTGCCAGCTCACCATGGCTAGCGGGTTCCTACAATGAGCAGTTCTTC,CASSPWLAGSYNEQFF
TRBJ2-7,NA,NA,TRBV28,TGTGCCAGCAGTGGACTGTCTAGCTCCTACGAGCAGTACTTC,CASSGLSSSYEQYF
TRBJ1-1,NA,NA,TRBV4-2,TGTGCCAGCAGCCAAGGCAGGGATGCTGAAGCTTTCTTT,CASSQGRDAEAFF
TRBJ2-1,NA,NA,TRBV29-1,TGCAGCGTGGAAAGCGATTTCTCCTACAATGAGCAGTTCTTC,CSVESDFSYNEQFF
TRBJ1-2,TRBD1,few,TRBV19,TGTGCCAGTAACCCTAGCGGGGACAGGCGTCCCTATGGCTACACCTTC,CASNPSGDRRPYGYTF
TRBJ1-1,NA,NA,TRBV6-5,TGTGCCAGCATGGGCCAGCGGATGAACACTGAAGCTTTCTTT,CASMGQRMNTEAFF
TRBJ2-1,TRBD2,NA,TRBV7-9,TGTGCCAGCAGCTTAGGGACTAGCCGGGATGAGCAGTTCTTC,CASSLGTSRDEQFF
TRBJ2-3,NA,NA,TRBV6-2/TRBV6-3,TGTGCCAGCAGCGCCCCGATGGTACACACAGATACGCAGTATTTT,CASSAPMVHTDTQYF
TRBJ2-1,TRBD1,NA,TRBV6-6,TGTGCCAGCAGTCCGAGACAGGGGGCTGATGAGCAGTTCTTC,CASSPRQGADEQFF
TRBJ2-1,TRBD2,NA,TRBV7-2,TGTGCCAGCAGCTTGGAGGGACTAGTTATCTACAATGAGCAGTTCTTC,CASSLEGLVIYNEQFF
TRBJ2-4,NA,NA,TRBV6-2/TRBV6-3,TGTGCCAGCAGCCCCTCCACTAGGATTCGAAACATTCAGTACTTC,CASSPSTRIRNIQYF
TRBJ2-1,TRBD2,NA,TRBV27,TGTGCCAGCAGTTTAGGCCCTACTAGCGGGGGGTACAATGAGCAGTTCTTC,CASSLGPTSGGYNEQFF
TRBJ1-6,NA,NA,TRBV6-5,TGTGCCAGCAGTTACTCGATCCTCCAGGGTAATTCACCCCTCCACTTT,CASSYSILQGNSPLHF
TRBJ1-1,NA,NA,TRBV19,TGTGCCAGTATAGGTACAGGGCTCACGAACACTGAAGCTTTCTTT,CASIGTGLTNTEAFF
TRBJ2-7,TRBD2,NA,TRBV7-2,TGTGCCAGCAGCTTTCTAGCGGGGTCCGAGCAGTACTTC,CASSFLAGSEQYF
TRBJ2-2,NA,NA,TRBV18,TGTGCCAGCTCACCACTGGGCGACACCGGGGAGCTGTTTTTT,CASSPLGDTGELFF
TRBJ2-5,NA,NA,TRBV24-1,TGTGCCACCAGTGACTCACTAGGAGGAGAGACCCAGTACTTC,CATSDSLGGETQYF
TRBJ2-3,TRBD2,NA,TRBV28,TGTGCCAGCAGTTTCACCTTAGCGGGGGGGTCAGATACGCAGTATTTT,CASSFTLAGGSDTQYF
TRBJ2-3,NA,NA,TRBV24-1,TGTGCCACCAGTGACGCTAACGAGGGAACAGATACGCAGTATTTT,CATSDANEGTDTQYF
TRBJ1-5,NA,NA,TRBV28,TGTGCCAGCAGTTTATTCCGGGTGAGCAATCAGCCCCAGCATTTT,CASSLFRVSNQPQHF
TRBJ2-3,TRBD1,NA,TRBV2,TGTGCCAGCAGCGGACAGGGGGCCGCAGATACGCAGTATTTT,CASSGQGAADTQYF
TRBJ2-7,NA,NA,TRBV6-6,TGTGCCAGCAGCCCCGGGCCGGGATCCGGCACCTACGAGCAGTACTTC,CASSPGPGSGTYEQYF
TRBJ2-1,NA,NA,TRBV7-2,TGTGCCAGCAGCTTAATAGGGGCAGCGTCCTACAATGAGCAGTTCTTC,CASSLIGAASYNEQFF
TRBJ1-1,NA,NA,TRBV18,TGTGCCAGCTCACCTACGCGGGGGGACACTGAAGCTTTCTTT,CASSPTRGDTEAFF
TRBJ1-1,NA,NA,TRBV12-3/TRBV12-4,TGTGCCAGCAGCTACCGAACGGAGACTGAAGCTTTCTTT,CASSYRTETEAFF
TRBJ2-7,TRBD1,NA,TRBV5-1,TGCGCCAGCAGTGTGACAGGGTCCTACGAGCAGTACTTC,CASSVTGSYEQYF
TRBJ1-2,NA,NA,TRBV10-3,TGTGCCATCAGTGAGTCCCTAGGGGCCTCCATTAACTATGGCTACACCTTC,CAISESLGASINYGYTF
TRBJ1-5,TRBD1,once,TRBV2,TGTGCCAGCAGAGGGGGCGGTCAGCCCCAGCATTTT,CASRGGGQPQHF
TRBJ1-6,TRBD1,NA,TRBV6-2/TRBV6-3,TGTGCCAGCAGCGACAGGGATAATTCACCCCTCCACTTT,CASSDRDNSPLHF
TRBJ2-1,TRBD1,NA,TRBV4-2,TGTGCCAGCAGCCGAACGTCCGGGACAGGACACAATGAGCAGTTCTTC,CASSRTSGTGHNEQFF
TRBJ1-4,NA,NA,TRBV28,TGTGCCAGCAGTTTTCGGACGGCCCAGGGAGAAAAACTGTTTTTT,CASSFRTAQGEKLFF